The T cell receptor beta chain under discussion was sequenced for a study of tumour-infiltrating T cells in Burkitt lymphoma. Study as a whole: Productive clonality predicted overall and progression-free survival.

The table came from immunoSEQ multiplex PCR; TCRdb's copy has only in-frame clones and leaves some out. This sample carries 1,700 or so clones, 68% of them seen once, and the ten largest clones take around 40%. The CDR3 covers 11 residues. Germline V gene sequence: CDR1 SEHNR, CDR2 FQNEAQ (reference sequence). The V end was cut by 5 bases, the J end by 6 bases, with 7 bases between. Sequences were obtained from tumor tissue. The rearrangement uses TRBV7-9 and TRBJ1-2, with D possibly TRBD1 on 6 matching bases. This receptor was identified in a human donor with diffuse large B-cell lymphoma. CDR3 bases: TGTGCCAGCAGCCGGACAGATGGCTACACCTTC. Encoded protein: CASSRTDGYTF.